These 31 T cell receptor beta chains were all obtained from the same sample, sequenced in a study of cytomegalovirus exposure and HLA in healthy donors. Primers: 60 Vbeta forward and 13 Jbeta reverse. The method was immunoSEQ multiplex PCR; TCRdb's version includes in-frame clones alone and lacks a portion of them. The sample has about 150,000 clones, roughly three quarters seen once. Material for sequencing was PBMCs. The receptors stem from a man aged 25-45 years in good health and CMV-seropositive.

The chain recombines TRBV4-3 with TRBJ2-6, with a possible D match to TRBD1 (6 bases). Germline CDR1 and CDR2: LGHNA and YSLEER. This CDR3 contains 16 residues. Trimming cost V 7 bases and J 4 bases, with 17 bases left between them. For the CDR3, the DNA is TGCGCCAGCACAACCTTACAGGGATCGGGGGCCAACGTCCTGACTTTC. Protein product: CASTTLQGSGANVLTF.

The rearrangement links TRBV5-6 to TRBJ2-3; tentative D call: TRBD2 (6 bases). There are 14 residues in the CDR3. Germline values: CDR1 SGHDT, CDR2 YYEEEE. Trimming pared 5 bases from V and 5 bases from J, leaving 15 bases between. CDR3 residues: CASRTDYAGDTQYF. The CDR3 DNA reads as TGTGCCAGCAGAACGGACTATGCGGGAGATACGCAGTATTTT.

The chain joins TRBV13 to TRBJ1-5; D unclear. The CDR3 extends over 13 amino acids. Germline values: CDR1 PRHDT, CDR2 FYEKMQ (reference sequence). Trimming took 2 bases from V and 7 from J, leaving 9 bases between them. This chain's CDR3 is CASSLRDSQPQHF. The CDR3 DNA reads as TGTGCCAGCAGCTTACGGGATTCACAGCCCCAGCATTTT.

The chain employs TRBV25-1 and TRBJ2-1, with a weak D call TRBD2 (5 bases). The germline gives CDR1 MGHDK, CDR2 SYGVNS. Trimming took off 5 bases at V and 0 bases at J, with 14 bases between the two ends. The CDR3 runs to 16 residues. Written as DNA, the CDR3 is TGTGCCAGCAGTCCCAAAGGCGGGTACTCCTACAATGAGCAGTTCTTC. Its protein product is CASSPKGGYSYNEQFF.

This clone was counted a few times. V gene TRBV5-1 combines with J gene TRBJ2-2; D is unresolved. The CDR3 extends over 11 amino acids. With 6 bases removed from V and 5 bases from J, the gap between germline ends came to 5 bases. Germline CDR1 is SGHRS and CDR2 is YFSETQ. CDR3 in DNA: TGCGCCAGCACCGAGACCGGGGAGCTGTTTTTT. Residues: CASTETGELFF.

The J gene is TRBJ2-5, the V gene TRBV10-3, with TRBD2 identical over 8 bases. Losses at the gene ends were 8 bases for V and 5 bases for J; bases not matched to a gene: 7. The germline gives CDR1 ENHRY, CDR2 SYGVKD. The CDR3 spans 13 residues. This CDR3 reads CAIAATSVETQYF. The DNA of the CDR3 is TGTGCCATCGCCGCGACTAGCGTGGAGACCCAGTACTTC.

V gene TRBV5-1 combines with J gene TRBJ2-3; D is undetermined. From germline, CDR1 is SGHRS and CDR2 YFSETQ. CDR3 size: 11 residues. The ends were cut back, 8 bases at V and 8 bases at J, with 12 bases in the middle. CDR3 sequence (DNA): TGCGCCAGTCGAGACTCCGTTACGCAGTATTTT. Translated: CASRDSVTQYF.

CDR3: CASSLGQGVSGANVLTF. The CDR3 region has the DNA TGTGCCAGCAGCTTGGGACAGGGGGTGTCGGGGGCCAACGTCCTGACTTTC. The chain couples TRBV5-6 to TRBJ2-6; TRBD1 agrees at 9 bases. V lost 0 bases, J lost 4 bases, and 5 bases stayed unmatched. This CDR3 contains 17 residues. CDR1 SGHDT and CDR2 YYEEEE come from the germline V gene.

This chain uses TRBV25-1 with TRBJ2-1, with no clear D. Trimming took 8 bases from V and 4 from J, leaving 6 bases between them. Germline CDR1 and CDR2: MGHDK and SYGVNS. The CDR3 runs 11 residues. The CDR3, as DNA: TGTGCCAGCTCGGAGTACAATGAGCAGTTCTTC. Translating it yields CASSEYNEQFF. Complete variable domain (other parts from reference TRBV25-1 and TRBJ2-1): EADIYQTPRYLVIGTGKKITLECSQTMGHDKMYWYQQDPGMELHLIHYSYGVNSTEKGDLSSESTVSRIRTEHFPLTLESARPSHTSQYLCASSEYNEQFFGPGTRLTVL.

This clone was seen just once. This chain joins TRBV5-1 and TRBJ2-1; weak D call: TRBD2 (5 bases). The CDR3 is 12 amino acids. Per the germline V gene, CDR1 is SGHRS and CDR2 is YFSETQ. V gave up 0 bases and J gave up 8 bases, with 6 bases separating them. The DNA of the CDR3 is TGCGCCAGCAGCTTGGAGGGAGATGAGCAGTTCTTC. Translation: CASSLEGDEQFF.

This chain joins TRBV28 and TRBJ2-7; 9 positions agree with TRBD1. Germline V gene lookup returns CDR1 MDHEN and CDR2 SYDVKM. This CDR3 has 15 residues. V was pared by 3 bases and J by 2 bases, with 5 bases of the junction left unmatched. The CDR3 nucleotides are TGTGCCAGCAGTTTGCATCGACAGGGGGCCTACGAGCAGTACTTC. It yields the protein CASSLHRQGAYEQYF.

This rearrangement joins TRBV5-6 to TRBJ2-1, with TRBD2 identical over 10 bases. The V gene's germline CDR1 is SGHDT and CDR2 YYEEEE. The CDR3 is 14 residues long. Trimming cost V 4 bases and J 14 bases; bases outside gene matches: 12. CDR3 sequence reads: CASSRPSGGPREFF. The CDR3 region has the DNA TGTGCCAGCAGCAGGCCTAGCGGGGGCCCCAGGGAGTTCTTC.

V is TRBV6-5 and J is TRBJ2-1; 11 nucleotides agree with TRBD2. Germline V CDR1 and CDR2: MNHEY, SVGAGI. The CDR3 length is 14 residues. V shed 7 bases, J shed 7 bases, and the junction held 6 bases outside the gene matches. In DNA, the CDR3 is TGTGCCAGCATTGGATTAGCGGGGGGGAATGAGCAGTTCTTC. This gives the protein CASIGLAGGNEQFF.

The V gene is TRBV5-4, the J gene TRBJ1-1; D perhaps matches TRBD1 (5 bases). CDR1 and CDR2 (germline): SGHNT, YYREEE (reference sequence). V gave up 1 base and J gave up 1 base, with 5 bases separating them. The CDR3 loop spans 13 amino acids. CDR3 bases: TGTGCCAGCAGCTTGCAGGGGAACACTGAAGCTTTCTTT. It encodes CASSLQGNTEAFF.

DNA for the CDR3: TGTGCCAGTAGTATTCAGTCTCCCCCATACAATGAGCAGTTCTTC. It is translated as CASSIQSPPYNEQFF. The gene calls are TRBV19 and TRBJ2-1; D gene unclear. Germline values: CDR1 LNHDA, CDR2 SQIVND (reference sequence). The germline V and J ends were trimmed by 3 bases and 4 bases, with 13 bases remaining between them. The CDR3 consists of 15 residues.

The chain combines TRBV27 with TRBJ1-2, with 7 bases that match TRBD1. V dropped 0 bases and J dropped 6; count of bases not matched to a gene: 4. There are 14 residues in the CDR3. Germline V gene sequence: CDR1 MNHEY, CDR2 SMNVEV (reference sequence). Here the CDR3 DNA reads TGTGCCAGCAGTTTATCAGCAGGGGGAAATGGCTACACCTTC. Its translation is CASSLSAGGNGYTF.

This clone is a singleton in its sample. The chain combines TRBV6-1 with TRBJ1-5, with D possibly TRBD1 on 5 matching bases. CDR3 length: 13 residues. Germline-derived CDR1 and CDR2 are MNHNS and SASEGT. Deletions cut 3 bases from V and 7 bases from J, with 10 bases between. For the CDR3, the DNA is TGTGCCAGCAGTGAGGCAGGGAAACAGCCCCAGCATTTT. Protein product: CASSEAGKQPQHF.

The CDR3 spells CASSPQGLAGTSYEQYF. DNA for the CDR3: TGCGCCAGCAGCCCTCAGGGACTAGCGGGAACCTCCTACGAGCAGTACTTC. The V call is TRBV5-1, the J call TRBJ2-7; 13 bases map to TRBD2. Looked up from germline, CDR1 is SGHRS and CDR2 is YFSETQ. The CDR3 covers 17 residues. J lost 0 bases, V lost 4 bases, and 7 bases had no gene match.

The rearrangement joins TRBV6-4 to TRBJ2-1; tentatively, D is TRBD2 (6 bases). Germline V gives CDR1 MRHNA, CDR2 SNTAGT. The CDR3 has 15 residues. The V and J ends lost 4 bases and 9 bases respectively, with 19 bases between them. The CDR3 nucleotides read TGTGCCAGCAGTGCCTGGGGACTGGGCGGTCTTGAGCAGTTCTTC. Protein product: CASSAWGLGGLEQFF.

This chain links TRBV6-5 with TRBJ2-5, with 8 bases that match TRBD2. J lost 0 bases, V lost 8 bases, and 8 bases had no gene match. Per germline, CDR1 MNHEY and CDR2 SVGAGI. The CDR3 spans 15 residues. This CDR3 is CASQRGGADQETQYF. The CDR3 nucleotides are TGTGCCAGCCAACGGGGGGGAGCAGACCAAGAGACCCAGTACTTC.

This rearrangement joins TRBV18 to TRBJ1-6; possibly TRBD1 for D (6 bases). The CDR3 runs 15 residues. Per germline, CDR1 KGHSH and CDR2 LQKENI. With 2 bases removed from V and 7 bases from J, the gap between germline ends came to 12 bases. CDR3 residues: CASSPGQPFNSPLHF. The CDR3 DNA follows: TGTGCCAGCTCACCAGGACAGCCCTTCAATTCACCCCTCCACTTT.

Concerning this clone itself: The junction does not match germline at one end; this may be a read error. Other nucleotide sequences from this sample produce the same CDR3. The V gene is TRBV29-1, the J gene TRBJ2-7; a weak D match, TRBD2 (7 bases). Germline CDR1 reads SQVTM; CDR2 reads ANQGSEA. CDR3 length: 14 amino acids. CDR3 DNA: TGCAGCGTCGAAGGCGGGGGACAAGCCTACGAGCAGTACTTC. Amino acid sequence: CSVEGGGQAYEQYF.

The rearrangement links TRBV30 to TRBJ2-3, with TRBD1 matching 10 bases. V gave up 2 bases and J gave up 4 bases; unmatched junction bases: 3. This CDR3 contains 14 residues. Germline CDR1 is GTSNPN and CDR2 is SVGIG (reference sequence). DNA for the CDR3: TGTGCCTGGAGTAGACAGGGGGCCGCAGATACGCAGTATTTT. Its protein is CAWSRQGAADTQYF.

V and J are TRBV6-5 and TRBJ1-2, with unresolved D. Trimming left V 5 bases short and J 1 base short, with 8 bases between. Germline assignment: CDR1 MNHEY and CDR2 SVGAGI. CDR3 size: 13 residues. CDR3 sequence reads: CASSQTLNYGYTF. Written as DNA, the CDR3 is TGTGCCAGCAGTCAGACACTTAACTATGGCTACACCTTC.

The genes are TRBV6-1 and TRBJ1-3, with TRBD1 identical over 7 bases. This CDR3 contains 16 residues. CDR1 and CDR2 from the germline V gene are MNHNS and SASEGT. The ends lost 3 bases at V and 0 bases at J; junction bases unmatched: 5. Here the CDR3 reads CASSETGSSSGNTIYF. The CDR3 DNA reads TGTGCCAGCAGTGAGACAGGGAGTAGCTCTGGAAACACCATATATTTT.

This clone was detected once. The chain couples TRBV5-4 to TRBJ1-1; D is undetermined. CDR3 length: 13 residues. Between the trimmed V and J ends, which lost 5 bases and 0 bases, there was a span of 8 bases. Germline assignment: CDR1 SGHNT and CDR2 YYREEE (reference sequence). The CDR3 loop is CASSTGMNTEAFF. The CDR3 DNA follows: TGTGCCAGCAGTACGGGGATGAACACTGAAGCTTTCTTT. Drawing the rest from reference TRBV5-4 and TRBJ1-1, the complete variable domain is ETGVTQSPTHLIKTRGQQVTLRCSSQSGHNTVSWYQQALGQGPQFIFQYYREEENGRGNFPPRFSGLQFPNYSSELNVNALELDDSALYLCASSTGMNTEAFFGQGTRLTVV.

The V and J genes are TRBV10-3 and TRBJ1-4, with 8 bases aligning to TRBD1. The germline V gene encodes CDR1 ENHRY and CDR2 SYGVKD. The CDR3 runs to 17 residues. The junction had 17 bases not matched to a gene; V was cut back by 6 bases and J by 8 bases. The CDR3 region is CAISTGTGGSSREKLFF. The CDR3 nucleotides read TGTGCCATCAGCACCGGGACAGGAGGATCTAGTCGGGAAAAACTGTTTTTT.

The chain uses TRBV5-6 and TRBJ2-2, with 10 positions matching TRBD2. V gave up 7 bases and J gave up 7 bases; unmatched junction bases: 13. The length of the CDR3 is 16 residues. Germline CDR1 is SGHDT and CDR2 is YYEEEE. The CDR3 DNA follows: TGTGCCAGCCGACGTATAGCGGGGGGACGAAACGGGGAGCTGTTTTTT. The encoded protein is CASRRIAGGRNGELFF.

Only one count was recorded for this clone. The CDR3 DNA sequence: TGTGCCAGCAGCCCACTAGGAAACACCGGGGAGCTGTTTTTT. Its translation: CASSPLGNTGELFF. This chain links TRBV27 with TRBJ2-2, with a weak D call TRBD2 (5 bases). Germline assignment: CDR1 MNHEY and CDR2 SMNVEV (reference sequence). This CDR3 spans 14 amino acids. Trimming removed 6 bases from V and 2 bases from J, with 10 bases in between.

This clone was recorded only once. This chain links TRBV30 with TRBJ2-3, with 7 nucleotides matching TRBD2. Looked up from germline, CDR1 is GTSNPN and CDR2 is SVGIG (reference sequence). This CDR3 is built from 14 residues. J was trimmed by 3 bases and V by 3 bases; bases with no gene match: 6. The CDR3 DNA reads TGTGCCTGGAGAAAAGCGGGAAGGACAGATACGCAGTATTTT. This encodes CAWRKAGRTDTQYF. Full variable domain (missing parts from reference TRBV30 and TRBJ2-3): SQTIHQWPATLVQPVGSPLSLECTVEGTSNPNLYWYRQAAGRGLQLLFYSVGIGQISSEVPQNLSASRPQDRQFILSSKKLLLSDSGFYLCAWRKAGRTDTQYFGPGTRLTVL.

The table lists this clone with a count of one. The genes are TRBV6-5 and TRBJ2-3; 15 positions agree with TRBD2. Germline-derived CDR1 and CDR2 are MNHEY and SVGAGI. The CDR3 is 15 amino acids. Trimming at V came to 5 bases and at J to 8 bases, leaving 5 bases not matched to a gene. The CDR3 bases are TGTGCCAGCAGTCTTGGACTAGCGGGAGGGGGTACGCAGTATTTT. Amino acids: CASSLGLAGGGTQYF.